A selection of T cell receptor beta chains follows, all from one sample in a study of CD8 T cells in Susac syndrome. TCRdb independently ran MiXCR on the immunoSEQ multiplex PCR reads; one entry per CDR3 protein. The sample lists 90,000 to 150,000 distinct CDR3 sequences, about 93% occurring once. The sequencing input was CD4+ T cells from PBMCs. All receptors derive from a human donor in good health. The CDR3 runs from the conserved cysteine through the conserved F or W. Each record gives: V gene, D gene, CDR3 length, J gene, clone size, CDR3 DNA, CDR3 protein. The D gene is left open where the match is weak. Clone size is given for some rows only: seen once, a few or many times, or a class if the clone is expanded.

v_call: TRBV2; d_call: .; cdr3_length: 16; j_call: TRBJ1-5; clone_size: .; cdr3_nt: TGTGCCAGCAGTGATGCCGATGCGTCCAGCAATCAGCCCCAGCATTTT; cdr3_aa: CASSDADASSNQPQHF
v_call: TRBV19; d_call: .; cdr3_length: 13; j_call: TRBJ2-2; clone_size: once; cdr3_nt: TGTGCCAGTACTCCTAGCGTCACCGGGGAGCTGTTTTTT; cdr3_aa: CASTPSVTGELFF
v_call: TRBV2; d_call: .; cdr3_length: 17; j_call: TRBJ2-6; clone_size: .; cdr3_nt: TGTGCCAGCTTCGGGCCGGTCGCAGGGTCTGGGGCCAACGTCCTGACTTTC; cdr3_aa: CASFGPVAGSGANVLTF
v_call: TRBV7-6; d_call: TRBD1; cdr3_length: 14; j_call: TRBJ2-1; clone_size: .; cdr3_nt: TGTGCCAGCAGCCTCAGGACAGGGGGCAATGAGCAGTTCTTC; cdr3_aa: CASSLRTGGNEQFF
v_call: TRBV20-1; d_call: .; cdr3_length: 14; j_call: TRBJ1-5; clone_size: once; cdr3_nt: TGCAGTGCTAGAGTAGGGTCAGTTCATCAGCCCCAGCATTTT; cdr3_aa: CSARVGSVHQPQHF
v_call: TRBV28; d_call: TRBD2; cdr3_length: 16; j_call: TRBJ2-1; clone_size: .; cdr3_nt: TGTGCCAGCAGTAAGCCGGGACTAGCGGGAGGGAATGAGCAGTTCTTC; cdr3_aa: CASSKPGLAGGNEQFF
v_call: TRBV7-2; d_call: .; cdr3_length: 13; j_call: TRBJ2-1; clone_size: few; cdr3_nt: TGTGCCAGCAGCCCGTCCGGAGTGAATGAGCAGTTCTTC; cdr3_aa: CASSPSGVNEQFF
v_call: TRBV3-1; d_call: .; cdr3_length: 12; j_call: TRBJ2-7; clone_size: .; cdr3_nt: TGTGCCAGCAGCCAAGGCCCTTTGGAGCAGTACTTC; cdr3_aa: CASSQGPLEQYF
v_call: TRBV7-8; d_call: TRBD2; cdr3_length: 13; j_call: TRBJ2-7; clone_size: few; cdr3_nt: TGTGCCAGCAGCCCGGGGGGAACCTACGAGCAGTACTTC; cdr3_aa: CASSPGGTYEQYF
v_call: TRBV7-3; d_call: TRBD1; cdr3_length: 14; j_call: TRBJ2-3; clone_size: .; cdr3_nt: TGTGCCAGCAGCTCCCGGACAGGGGCAGATACGCAGTATTTT; cdr3_aa: CASSSRTGADTQYF
v_call: TRBV5-1; d_call: .; cdr3_length: 12; j_call: TRBJ2-1; clone_size: .; cdr3_nt: TGCGCCAGCAGCCCGTATTACAATGAGCAGTTCTTC; cdr3_aa: CASSPYYNEQFF
v_call: TRBV19; d_call: .; cdr3_length: 18; j_call: TRBJ1-1; clone_size: .; cdr3_nt: TGTGCCAGTAGCTCTGTAAGGGTTTCGCAGACCCTGAACACTGAAGCTTTCTTT; cdr3_aa: CASSSVRVSQTLNTEAFF
v_call: TRBV7-2; d_call: TRBD1; cdr3_length: 14; j_call: TRBJ2-1; clone_size: .; cdr3_nt: TGTGCCAGCAGACCGGGACAGGGGGACAATGAGCAGTTCTTC; cdr3_aa: CASRPGQGDNEQFF
v_call: TRBV10-2; d_call: .; cdr3_length: 11; j_call: TRBJ2-7; clone_size: .; cdr3_nt: TGCGCCAGCTTGACAGGCGACGAGCAGTACTTC; cdr3_aa: CASLTGDEQYF
v_call: TRBV10-3; d_call: .; cdr3_length: 15; j_call: TRBJ2-7; clone_size: .; cdr3_nt: TGTGCCATCAGTGCAGCGGACAGCCGGCCCTACGAGCAGTACTTC; cdr3_aa: CAISAADSRPYEQYF
v_call: TRBV7-2; d_call: .; cdr3_length: 13; j_call: TRBJ1-1; clone_size: .; cdr3_nt: TGTGCCAGCAGCTCCCAAAGCGGCACTGAAGCTTTCTTT; cdr3_aa: CASSSQSGTEAFF
v_call: TRBV4-2; d_call: .; cdr3_length: 15; j_call: TRBJ2-7; clone_size: .; cdr3_nt: TGTGCCAGCAGCCCCGACCCGGACGGGCCCTACGAGCAGTACTTC; cdr3_aa: CASSPDPDGPYEQYF
v_call: TRBV6-6; d_call: .; cdr3_length: 15; j_call: TRBJ2-1; clone_size: once; cdr3_nt: TGTGCCAGCATGGGTACGGCGAGTACGCCAGGTGAGCAGTTCTTC; cdr3_aa: CASMGTASTPGEQFF
v_call: TRBV12-3/TRBV12-4; d_call: .; cdr3_length: 16; j_call: TRBJ1-5; clone_size: .; cdr3_nt: TGTGCCAGCAGTTTTGGGACCTGGGAAAGCAATCAGCCCCAGCATTTT; cdr3_aa: CASSFGTWESNQPQHF
v_call: TRBV4-3; d_call: TRBD2; cdr3_length: 16; j_call: TRBJ2-7; clone_size: .; cdr3_nt: TGCGCCAGCAGCCAAGAAGCTAGCGGGAGTCCCTACGAGCAGTACTTC; cdr3_aa: CASSQEASGSPYEQYF
v_call: TRBV5-1; d_call: .; cdr3_length: 13; j_call: TRBJ1-5; clone_size: .; cdr3_nt: TGCGCCAGCAGCCCCGGAGCGGATCAGCCCCAGCATTTT; cdr3_aa: CASSPGADQPQHF
v_call: TRBV6-2/TRBV6-3; d_call: TRBD2; cdr3_length: 16; j_call: TRBJ2-7; clone_size: .; cdr3_nt: TGTGCCAGCAGTTCCGAACTAGCGGGCGTCCGCTACGAGCAGTACTTC; cdr3_aa: CASSSELAGVRYEQYF
v_call: TRBV2; d_call: .; cdr3_length: 13; j_call: TRBJ1-2; clone_size: .; cdr3_nt: TGTGCCAGCAGCCCCGGGGAGGTCTATGGCTACACCTTC; cdr3_aa: CASSPGEVYGYTF
v_call: TRBV7-2; d_call: .; cdr3_length: 12; j_call: TRBJ2-1; clone_size: .; cdr3_nt: TGTGCCAGCAGCTTCGCATACAATGAGCAGTTCTTC; cdr3_aa: CASSFAYNEQFF
v_call: TRBV29-1; d_call: TRBD2; cdr3_length: 13; j_call: TRBJ2-1; clone_size: once; cdr3_nt: TGCAGCGCCATGGGACTAGCAGGGAATGAGCAGTTCTTC; cdr3_aa: CSAMGLAGNEQFF
v_call: TRBV2; d_call: .; cdr3_length: 15; j_call: TRBJ2-2; clone_size: .; cdr3_nt: TGTGCCAGCAGATATGGTAGCTCACCACTCGGGGAGCTGTTTTTT; cdr3_aa: CASRYGSSPLGELFF
v_call: TRBV5-6; d_call: .; cdr3_length: 14; j_call: TRBJ1-3; clone_size: .; cdr3_nt: TGTGCCAGCAGCGATGCGAGCTCTGGAAACACCATATATTTT; cdr3_aa: CASSDASSGNTIYF
v_call: TRBV7-2; d_call: TRBD1; cdr3_length: 14; j_call: TRBJ1-4; clone_size: .; cdr3_nt: TGTGCCAGCCGCCAGGGGGCAACTAATGAAAAACTGTTTTTT; cdr3_aa: CASRQGATNEKLFF
v_call: TRBV29-1; d_call: .; cdr3_length: 12; j_call: TRBJ2-5; clone_size: .; cdr3_nt: TGCAGCGTTGGTCGGGGCCAAGAGACCCAGTACTTC; cdr3_aa: CSVGRGQETQYF
v_call: TRBV28; d_call: TRBD1; cdr3_length: 17; j_call: TRBJ2-6; clone_size: .; cdr3_nt: TGTGCCAGCAGTTTACGGGGACAGGGTACTGGGGCCAACGTCCTGACTTTC; cdr3_aa: CASSLRGQGTGANVLTF
v_call: TRBV2; d_call: .; cdr3_length: 9; j_call: TRBJ2-7; clone_size: .; cdr3_nt: TGTGCCAGCAGTGAGGGGCAGTACTTC; cdr3_aa: CASSEGQYF
v_call: TRBV20-1; d_call: TRBD1; cdr3_length: 17; j_call: TRBJ2-2; clone_size: .; cdr3_nt: TGCAGTGCTAGAGCCCCGGGACAGTTCGGGAACACCGGGGAGCTGTTTTTT; cdr3_aa: CSARAPGQFGNTGELFF
v_call: TRBV2; d_call: TRBD1; cdr3_length: 14; j_call: TRBJ2-1; clone_size: .; cdr3_nt: TGTGCCACCAAAAGGACAGGGGAGTACAATGAGCAGTTCTTC; cdr3_aa: CATKRTGEYNEQFF
v_call: TRBV7-9; d_call: .; cdr3_length: 16; j_call: TRBJ1-1; clone_size: .; cdr3_nt: TGTGCCAGCAGCTTAGTCCCAGCGCTGGGAGGAACTGAAGCTTTCTTT; cdr3_aa: CASSLVPALGGTEAFF
v_call: TRBV7-2; d_call: .; cdr3_length: 16; j_call: TRBJ2-2; clone_size: few; cdr3_nt: TGTGCCAGCAGCTCCCAAAGCCCCCAAAGGACCGGGGAGCTGTTTTTT; cdr3_aa: CASSSQSPQRTGELFF
v_call: TRBV30; d_call: .; cdr3_length: 14; j_call: TRBJ2-7; clone_size: .; cdr3_nt: TGTGCCTGGACCCAGGCCGGACTCGCCTACGAGCAGTACTTC; cdr3_aa: CAWTQAGLAYEQYF
v_call: TRBV12-3/TRBV12-4; d_call: .; cdr3_length: 14; j_call: TRBJ1-1; clone_size: .; cdr3_nt: TGTGCCAGCACCGCACCTCGGGGGAACACTGAAGCTTTCTTT; cdr3_aa: CASTAPRGNTEAFF
v_call: TRBV19; d_call: TRBD2; cdr3_length: 15; j_call: TRBJ2-1; clone_size: .; cdr3_nt: TGTGCCAGTAGCACGACTAGCGGACTACCCAATGAGCAGTTCTTC; cdr3_aa: CASSTTSGLPNEQFF
v_call: TRBV9; d_call: .; cdr3_length: 15; j_call: TRBJ1-2; clone_size: .; cdr3_nt: TGTGCCAGCAGCGTAGCCGCGGGGCCAAACTATGGCTACACCTTC; cdr3_aa: CASSVAAGPNYGYTF
v_call: TRBV19; d_call: TRBD2; cdr3_length: 17; j_call: TRBJ2-3; clone_size: few; cdr3_nt: TGTGCCAGTAGTACTGGACTAGTGAGCCTTAGCACAGATACGCAGTATTTT; cdr3_aa: CASSTGLVSLSTDTQYF
v_call: TRBV20-1; d_call: .; cdr3_length: 14; j_call: TRBJ2-7; clone_size: .; cdr3_nt: TGCAGTGCTATCGGGCGGGAAAGCTCCTACGAGCAGTACTTC; cdr3_aa: CSAIGRESSYEQYF
v_call: TRBV5-1; d_call: .; cdr3_length: 17; j_call: TRBJ1-3; clone_size: .; cdr3_nt: TGCGCCAGCAGCTTGGAGGCAGGGGATAAGTCTGGAAACACCATATATTTT; cdr3_aa: CASSLEAGDKSGNTIYF
v_call: TRBV12-3/TRBV12-4; d_call: .; cdr3_length: 14; j_call: TRBJ1-3; clone_size: .; cdr3_nt: TGTGCCAGCAGTTTTGCAGGGACGGTAAACACCATATATTTT; cdr3_aa: CASSFAGTVNTIYF
v_call: TRBV20-1; d_call: .; cdr3_length: 18; j_call: TRBJ2-1; clone_size: .; cdr3_nt: TGCAGTGCTAGAGATCCTCGCGGTACGGCGGGGAGGTACACTGAGCAGTTCTTC; cdr3_aa: CSARDPRGTAGRYTEQFF
v_call: TRBV5-1; d_call: TRBD2; cdr3_length: 18; j_call: TRBJ2-1; clone_size: .; cdr3_nt: TGCGCCAGCAGCCCCGGGGGGACTAGCGGGAGACCGGACAATGAGCAGTTCTTC; cdr3_aa: CASSPGGTSGRPDNEQFF
v_call: TRBV25-1; d_call: .; cdr3_length: 14; j_call: TRBJ1-4; clone_size: once; cdr3_nt: TGTGCCAGCACTCCCGGGACGCCTAATGAAAAACTGTTTTTT; cdr3_aa: CASTPGTPNEKLFF
v_call: TRBV7-9; d_call: .; cdr3_length: 13; j_call: TRBJ2-7; clone_size: .; cdr3_nt: TGTGCCAGTAACCTAGCAGACTCCTACGAGCAGTACTTC; cdr3_aa: CASNLADSYEQYF
v_call: TRBV5-1; d_call: TRBD1; cdr3_length: 14; j_call: TRBJ1-1; clone_size: once; cdr3_nt: TGCGCCAGCAGCTGGAGACAGGGTGGCACTGAAGCTTTCTTT; cdr3_aa: CASSWRQGGTEAFF
v_call: TRBV3-1; d_call: .; cdr3_length: 14; j_call: TRBJ2-1; clone_size: once; cdr3_nt: TGTGCCAGCAGTTCATGGAATACTAACAATGAGCAGTTCTTC; cdr3_aa: CASSSWNTNNEQFF
v_call: TRBV3-1; d_call: .; cdr3_length: 13; j_call: TRBJ1-6; clone_size: .; cdr3_nt: TGTGCCAGCAGCCAATCCAGAAATTCACCCCTCCACTTT; cdr3_aa: CASSQSRNSPLHF
v_call: TRBV7-9; d_call: .; cdr3_length: 16; j_call: TRBJ1-1; clone_size: .; cdr3_nt: TGTGCCAGCAGCTTTTTCGGGTTGGTTGTGAACACTGAAGCTTTCTTT; cdr3_aa: CASSFFGLVVNTEAFF
v_call: TRBV7-3; d_call: TRBD2; cdr3_length: 15; j_call: TRBJ2-7; clone_size: .; cdr3_nt: TGTGCCAGCAGCCTCCGACTAGCGGTCGGCTACGAGCAGTACTTC; cdr3_aa: CASSLRLAVGYEQYF
v_call: TRBV20-1; d_call: TRBD1; cdr3_length: 15; j_call: TRBJ2-1; clone_size: .; cdr3_nt: TGCAGTGCTAGAGATCTCGGGACAGGAGACAATGAGCAGTTCTTC; cdr3_aa: CSARDLGTGDNEQFF
v_call: TRBV7-9; d_call: .; cdr3_length: 12; j_call: TRBJ2-1; clone_size: .; cdr3_nt: TGTGCCAGCACCCTGGGGAGCAATGAGCAGTTCTTC; cdr3_aa: CASTLGSNEQFF
v_call: TRBV6-2/TRBV6-3; d_call: TRBD2; cdr3_length: 15; j_call: TRBJ2-7; clone_size: .; cdr3_nt: TGTGCCAGCACGGGACGACTAGCGAGGGAATACGAGCAGTACTTC; cdr3_aa: CASTGRLAREYEQYF
v_call: TRBV5-6; d_call: TRBD1; cdr3_length: 14; j_call: TRBJ1-2; clone_size: .; cdr3_nt: TGTGCCAGCAGTTTCGGGACAGGGGTCTTTGGCTACACCTTC; cdr3_aa: CASSFGTGVFGYTF
v_call: TRBV7-2; d_call: .; cdr3_length: 16; j_call: TRBJ1-1; clone_size: .; cdr3_nt: TGTGCCAGCAGCTTAATCGTCTGGACGGAGAACACTGAAGCTTTCTTT; cdr3_aa: CASSLIVWTENTEAFF
v_call: TRBV3-1; d_call: .; cdr3_length: 14; j_call: TRBJ1-2; clone_size: .; cdr3_nt: TGTGCCAGCAGCCAGGGGGGCGGGTTCTCTGGCTACACCTTC; cdr3_aa: CASSQGGGFSGYTF